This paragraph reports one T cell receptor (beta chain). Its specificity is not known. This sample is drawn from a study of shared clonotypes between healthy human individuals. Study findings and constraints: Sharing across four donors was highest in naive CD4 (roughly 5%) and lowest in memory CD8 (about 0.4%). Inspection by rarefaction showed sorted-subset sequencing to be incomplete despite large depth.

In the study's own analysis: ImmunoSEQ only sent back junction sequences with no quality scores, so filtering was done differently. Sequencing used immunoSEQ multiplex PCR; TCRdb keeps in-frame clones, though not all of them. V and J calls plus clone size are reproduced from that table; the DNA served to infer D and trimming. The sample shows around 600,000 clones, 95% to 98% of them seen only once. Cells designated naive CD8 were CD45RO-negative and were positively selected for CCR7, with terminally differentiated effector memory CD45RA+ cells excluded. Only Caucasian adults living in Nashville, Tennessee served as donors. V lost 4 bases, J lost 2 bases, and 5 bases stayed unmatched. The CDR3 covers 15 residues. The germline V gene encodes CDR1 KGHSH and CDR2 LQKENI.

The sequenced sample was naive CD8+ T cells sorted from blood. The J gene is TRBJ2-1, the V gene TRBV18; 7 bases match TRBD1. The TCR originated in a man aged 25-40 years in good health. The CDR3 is CASSLPGQTYNEQFF. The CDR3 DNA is TGTGCCAGCTCACTTCCGGGACAGACCTACAATGAGCAGTTCTTC.